Listed below are T cell receptor beta chains from one sample, sequenced in a study of shared clonotypes between healthy human individuals. Clones were read by immunoSEQ multiplex PCR, and TCRdb kept only the in-frame ones, dropping some. The sample lists fewer than 3 million clones, 85% to 95% occurring once. The source material was naive CD4+ T cells from PBMCs. These receptors all stem from a young man in good health. Some clones in this sample may be carry-over from other donors' samples. CDR3s include the opening cysteine and the closing phenylalanine or tryptophan. The order of the fields is J gene, V gene, D gene, clone size, CDR3 protein. D genes are given only for firm matches. A clone size is listed for some rows: how often the clone was seen (once, few, many), or a class if it is expanded.

>TRBJ1-2|TRBV6-5|TRBD1|NA
CASSSNRGSMGGYTF
>TRBJ2-3|TRBV5-1|TRBD1|NA
CASSPGGRGRADTQYF
>TRBJ2-1|TRBV2|NA|NA
CASTASVYNEQFF
>TRBJ2-1|TRBV7-3|NA|NA
CASSLTRDPEYNEQFF
>TRBJ2-2|TRBV5-1|NA|NA
CASSLGVHTGELFF
>TRBJ1-1|TRBV10-1|NA|NA
CASSPTPGWGAFF
>TRBJ2-3|TRBV11-2|NA|NA
CASSLNQGRTDTQYF
>TRBJ1-2|TRBV14|TRBD1|NA
CASSQSGQENYGYTF
>TRBJ1-2|TRBV30|TRBD1|NA
CAWRTPGTGNYGYTF
>TRBJ1-1|TRBV2|NA|NA
CASIRDTKAEAFF
>TRBJ2-7|TRBV6-1|TRBD2|NA
CASSERKRLAGYEQYF
>TRBJ2-1|TRBV25-1|TRBD2|NA
CASGLAGGPGNEQFF
>TRBJ2-5|TRBV15|TRBD1|NA
CATSRGTGVWETQYF
>NA|TRBV25-1|NA|NA
CASSGEGGDEQYF
>TRBJ2-7|TRBV28|NA|NA
CASRSYITTGEQYF
>TRBJ2-7|TRBV5-6|NA|NA
CASSKQINGEQYF
>TRBJ1-2|TRBV7-2|NA|few
CASSWGVSNYGYTF
>TRBJ2-1|TRBV2|TRBD1|NA
CATLGTGDEQFF
>TRBJ1-5|TRBV7-2|TRBD1|NA
CASSIRTGGGQPQHF
>TRBJ1-2|TRBV6-5|NA|NA
CASSYSAAYGYTF
>TRBJ2-5|TRBV7-9|NA|NA
CASSLNSNSRETQYF
>TRBJ1-1|TRBV29-1|TRBD1|once
CSGALTGGRTEAFF
>TRBJ2-2|TRBV6-6|TRBD1|NA
CASRPYRGAGELFF
>TRBJ2-1|TRBV5-8|TRBD2|once
CASSSVAGGEANEQFF
>TRBJ1-1|TRBV15|NA|NA
CATSRAAEEAFF
>TRBJ1-3|TRBV15|TRBD1|few
CATSRAGQGVLLSSGNTIYF